A selection of T cell receptor beta chains follows, all from one sample in a study of cytomegalovirus exposure and HLA in healthy donors. Profiling relied on immunoSEQ multiplex PCR, and the TCRdb table lists in-frame clones only, not all of them. This table has about 130,000 clones, under 90% appearing once. The sequenced material came from PBMCs. These receptors all stem from a woman between 40 and 50 years old in good health and CMV-seropositive. The CDR3 runs from the conserved cysteine through the conserved F or W. The D gene is left open where the match is weak. Only part of the rows carry a size: once, few, many, or a class if the clone is expanded.

J gene | V gene | D gene | clone size | CDR3 protein | CDR3 DNA
TRBJ2-1 | TRBV5-1 | TRBD2 | once | CASSSGLAGSNEQFF | TGCGCCAGCAGCTCGGGACTAGCGGGCTCAAATGAGCAGTTCTTC
TRBJ1-5 | TRBV15 | TRBD1 | - | CATSRDGQGAYQPQHF | TGTGCCACCAGCAGAGATGGACAGGGGGCTTATCAGCCCCAGCATTTT
TRBJ1-2 | TRBV9 | - | - | CASSPQAGDANYGYTF | TGTGCCAGCAGCCCCCAGGCAGGGGATGCTAACTATGGCTACACCTTC
TRBJ1-1 | TRBV28 | TRBD1 | - | CASRNRDSEAFF | TGTGCCAGCAGGAACCGGGACAGTGAAGCTTTCTTT
TRBJ2-1 | TRBV11-2 | TRBD2 | - | CASSVLAGGPGEQFF | TGTGCCAGCAGCGTCCTGGCGGGAGGGCCGGGTGAGCAGTTCTTC
TRBJ2-7 | TRBV7-9 | - | - | CASSDGRKGTTYEQYF | TGTGCCAGCAGCGACGGCCGGAAAGGGACAACTTACGAGCAGTACTTC
TRBJ2-7 | TRBV6-4 | TRBD2 | once | CASSDLRGAYEQYF | TGTGCCAGCAGTGACCTCCGGGGGGCCTACGAGCAGTACTTC
TRBJ2-5 | TRBV4-2 | - | - | CASSQDTGTLGETQYF | TGTGCCAGCAGCCAAGATACGGGGACACTGGGAGAGACCCAGTACTTC
TRBJ1-1 | TRBV18 | TRBD1 | - | CASSPRQGVNTEAFF | TGTGCCAGCTCACCGCGACAGGGTGTGAACACTGAAGCTTTCTTT
TRBJ2-1 | TRBV9 | - | - | CASSVGSQGGNEQFF | TGTGCCAGCAGCGTAGGTTCACAGGGAGGGAATGAGCAGTTCTTC
TRBJ1-5 | TRBV10-3 | - | few | CAISDPGGDQPQHF | TGTGCCATCAGTGATCCGGGCGGGGATCAGCCCCAGCATTTT
TRBJ2-1 | TRBV9 | - | - | CASSVGSSVSYNEQFF | TGTGCCAGCAGCGTAGGCTCTAGCGTATCCTACAATGAGCAGTTCTTC
TRBJ2-1 | TRBV6-1 | TRBD2 | - | CASSAGSGAYNEQFF | TGTGCCAGCAGTGCAGGTAGCGGGGCCTACAATGAGCAGTTCTTC
TRBJ2-5 | TRBV27 | TRBD2 | - | CASSPRGTSGRVVYGETQYF | TGTGCCAGCAGCCCCAGGGGGACTAGCGGGAGGGTGGTTTATGGGGAGACCCAGTACTTC
TRBJ2-7 | TRBV6-1 | TRBD1 | - | CASSGGTGGFEQYF | TGTGCCAGCAGTGGCGGGACAGGGGGTTTCGAGCAGTACTTC
TRBJ2-5 | TRBV9 | TRBD2 | - | CASSLMGTSGEETQYF | TGTGCCAGCAGCCTCATGGGGACTAGCGGGGAAGAGACCCAGTACTTC
TRBJ1-4 | TRBV7-6 | - | - | CASSLARAGRDEKLFF | TGTGCCAGCAGCTTAGCGCGGGCAGGGAGGGATGAAAAACTGTTTTTT
TRBJ2-3 | TRBV4-2 | - | - | CASSQENLQGTDTQYF | TGTGCCAGCAGCCAAGAGAACTTACAGGGCACAGATACGCAGTATTTT
TRBJ2-7 | TRBV4-1 | TRBD2 | - | CASSQAPSGWYEQYF | TGCGCCAGCAGCCAAGCCCCTAGCGGGTGGTACGAGCAGTACTTC
TRBJ2-7 | TRBV4-1 | TRBD1 | - | CASSQKTGGDEQYF | TGCGCCAGCAGCCAAAAGACAGGGGGCGACGAGCAGTACTTC
TRBJ2-5 | TRBV27 | TRBD2 | once | CASRRTSGRLEETQYF | TGTGCCAGCAGGAGGACTAGCGGGAGACTAGAAGAGACCCAGTACTTC
TRBJ1-2 | TRBV10-3 | - | few | CAISETGRGYTF | TGTGCCATCAGTGAGACAGGGAGAGGCTACACCTTC
TRBJ2-5 | TRBV7-8 | TRBD2 | - | CASSLARGGGYQETQYF | TGTGCCAGCAGCTTAGCGCGGGGGGGAGGGTACCAAGAGACCCAGTACTTC
TRBJ2-7 | TRBV2 | - | - | CASSDGGAINEQYF | TGTGCCAGCAGTGATGGCGGGGCTATCAACGAGCAGTACTTC
TRBJ1-1 | TRBV11-2 | TRBD1 | - | CASSFRTGELIPNAEAFF | TGTGCCAGCAGCTTCAGGACAGGGGAGTTGATTCCGAACGCTGAAGCTTTCTTT
TRBJ2-5 | TRBV7-7 | TRBD2 | - | CASSLALAGPQETQYF | TGTGCTAGCAGCTTAGCGCTAGCGGGACCACAAGAGACCCAGTACTTC
TRBJ2-3 | TRBV9 | - | - | CASSVLGAQASGYTDTQYF | TGTGCCAGCAGCGTACTGGGGGCTCAGGCTAGCGGATACACAGATACGCAGTATTTT